Reported below is one T cell receptor (beta chain). These data originate in a study of blood T cell repertoires in COVID-19. TCRdb's copy holds only in-frame clones and misses some; the assay was immunoSEQ multiplex PCR. The sample yields 85,000 to 130,000 clones, around 85% seen once. From germline, CDR1 is SGHTA and CDR2 FQGTGA. J gave up 7 bases and V 2 bases, and 5 bases lay outside the gene matches. The CDR3 extends over 14 amino acids. The sequenced sample consisted of peripheral blood. This chain uses TRBV7-3 with TRBJ2-1; 7 bases are a match to TRBD1. This clonotype was sampled from a woman aged 80 or over with active or convalescent COVID-19. CDR3 DNA sequence: TGTGCCAGCAGCTTATCGACAGGGAATAATGAGCAGTTCTTC. Translating it yields CASSLSTGNNEQFF.